This T cell receptor (beta chain) was observed in a study of blood T cell repertoires in COVID-19. The overall study: Both acute and convalescent COVID-19 samples were obtained from the United States, Italy and Spain.

Germline V CDR1 and CDR2: SGHRS, YFSETQ. This CDR3 contains 16 residues. The V and J ends lost 4 bases and 0 bases, in that order; junction bases with no gene match: 8. Data came from immunoSEQ multiplex PCR; TCRdb stores just in-frame clones and leaves some out. The table includes around 340,000 clones, approximately 86% detected once. The specimen sequenced was peripheral blood. The genes are TRBV5-1 and TRBJ2-3; 7 bases line up with TRBD2. The sequence came from a woman aged 55-70 years with COVID-19, enrolled during active disease. Here the CDR3 reads CASSLEGRASTDTQYF. The CDR3 coding sequence is TGCGCCAGCAGCCTTGAAGGGAGGGCTAGCACAGATACGCAGTATTTT.